Each of the 27 T cell receptor beta chains below was sequenced from the same sample in a study of blood T cell repertoires in COVID-19. TCRdb's copy holds only in-frame clones and misses some; the assay was immunoSEQ multiplex PCR. This table has about 220,000 clones, around three quarters appearing once. Material: peripheral blood. These receptors came from a woman in her 70s with acute or convalescent COVID-19.

CDR3 protein: CASSVAVASGGETQYF. Written as DNA, the CDR3 is TGTGCCAGCAGCGTAGCGGTGGCTAGCGGGGGCGAGACCCAGTACTTC. The V and J genes are TRBV9 and TRBJ2-5; 10 positions agree with TRBD2. The V segment lost 0 bases and the J segment 5 bases; nucleotides outside the gene matches: 7. The CDR3 contains 16 residues. The germline V gene has CDR1 SGDLS and CDR2 YYNGEE.

The V and J genes are TRBV5-1 and TRBJ2-7; TRBD2 aligns across 12 bases. The germline V gene has CDR1 SGHRS and CDR2 YFSETQ. V shed 4 bases, J shed 5 bases, and the junction held 13 bases outside the gene matches. This CDR3 region has 17 residues. As DNA, the CDR3 is TGCGCCAGCAGCCCCCTAGCGGGGGGGCCGGGTAATCACGAGCAGTACTTC. Its translation: CASSPLAGGPGNHEQYF.

The J gene is TRBJ2-5, the V gene TRBV10-3; the D gene is possibly TRBD1 (5 bases). Germline V gene data show CDR1 as ENHRY and CDR2 as SYGVKD. The length of the CDR3 is 14 residues. V lost 3 bases and J lost 5, with 13 bases in between. CDR3 sequence (DNA): TGTGCCATCAGTGAAAGTGGGGCCCCGGAGACCCAGTACTTC. Translating gives CAISESGAPETQYF.

This chain connects TRBV23-1 to TRBJ1-2; 8 positions agree with TRBD1. TRBV23-1 is recorded as an ORF, its role being uncertain. The CDR3 length is 16 residues. V lost 0 bases to trimming and J lost 1 base; unmatched junction nucleotides: 4. CDR3 nucleotides: TGCGCCAGCAGTCAATCTGGGACAGGTCATAACTATGGCTACACCTTC. Its protein is CASSQSGTGHNYGYTF.

In its sample, this clone was seen once. This rearrangement joins TRBV4-2 to TRBJ1-6, with 10 bases aligning to TRBD1. The junction had 7 bases not matched to a gene; V was cut back by 6 bases and J by 11 bases. The CDR3 consists of 14 residues. CDR1 and CDR2 from the germline V gene are LGHNA and YNFKEQ. The CDR3 region has the DNA TGTGCCAGCAGTCAGTCGGGACAGGGGACACCCCTCCACTTT. This codes for CASSQSGQGTPLHF.

This chain connects TRBV5-1 to TRBJ2-3; 9 nucleotides match TRBD2. Trimming took 2 bases from V and 6 from J; bases not matched to a gene: 7. From germline, CDR1 is SGHRS and CDR2 YFSETQ. The CDR3 has 15 amino acids. CDR3 in amino acids: CASSFAGGLGDTQYF. CDR3 sequence (DNA): TGCGCCAGCAGCTTTGCGGGGGGGCTCGGGGATACGCAGTATTTT.

The chain employs TRBV30 and TRBJ1-6; 8 positions agree with TRBD1. The length of the CDR3 is 15 residues. With V trimmed by 5 bases and J by 6 bases, 9 bases remained unmatched. The germline CDR1 and CDR2 sequences are GTSNPN and SVGIG (reference sequence). The CDR3 protein is CAWGFRDRSNSPLHF. The CDR3 nucleotides are TGTGCCTGGGGTTTTCGGGACAGGAGTAATTCACCCCTCCACTTT. The whole variable domain, remainder taken from reference TRBV30 and TRBJ1-6, is SQTIHQWPATLVQPVGSPLSLECTVEGTSNPNLYWYRQAAGRGLQLLFYSVGIGQISSEVPQNLSASRPQDRQFILSSKKLLLSDSGFYLCAWGFRDRSNSPLHFGNGTRLTVT.

This clone was counted between two and nine times. The chain links TRBV7-6 to TRBJ1-2, with TRBD1 matching over 7 bases. There are 15 residues in the CDR3. Germline trimming cut 6 bases from V and 5 bases from J; bases unmatched to any gene: 12. Germline V gives CDR1 SGHVS, CDR2 FNYEAQ. CDR3 amino acids: CASSPRQGNKYGYTF. As DNA, the CDR3 is TGTGCCAGCAGTCCTCGACAGGGAAATAAATATGGCTACACCTTC. The entire variable domain, with the rest obtained from reference TRBV7-6 and TRBJ1-2, is as follows: GAGVSQSPRYKVTKRGQDVALRCDPISGHVSLYWYRQALGQGPEFLTYFNYEAQQDKSGLPNDRFSAERPEGSISTLTIQRTEQRDSAMYRCASSPRQGNKYGYTFGSGTRLTVV.

The J gene is TRBJ2-6, the V gene TRBV2, with D possibly being TRBD2 (6 bases). Trimming took off 5 bases at V and 0 bases at J, with 17 bases between the two ends. Germline V lookup: CDR1 SNHLY, CDR2 FYNNEI. The CDR3 contains 18 residues. CDR3 residues: CASSRTSTSSSGANVLTF. The CDR3 DNA sequence: TGTGCCAGCAGTAGAACTAGCACTTCTAGCTCTGGGGCCAACGTCCTGACTTTC.

The chain employs TRBV10-3 and TRBJ2-1; TRBD1 aligns across 11 bases. Germline V CDR1 and CDR2: ENHRY, SYGVKD. The ends lost 11 bases at V and 8 bases at J; junction bases unmatched: 8. The CDR3 sequence is 13 residues long. CDR3 in amino acids: CASGGQGVYEQFF. The CDR3 DNA reads TGTGCCTCGGGGGGACAGGGGGTATATGAGCAGTTCTTC.

The J gene is TRBJ1-6, the V gene TRBV7-2; D gene ambiguous. CDR1 and CDR2 from the germline V gene are SGHTA and FQGNSA. The V end was cut by 1 base, the J end by 8 bases, with 12 bases between. The CDR3 loop spans 15 amino acids. The CDR3 region has the DNA TGTGCCAGCAGCTTAGGGGCAGAAGGTTATTCACCCCTCCACTTT. Its translation is CASSLGAEGYSPLHF.

The V and J genes are TRBV27 and TRBJ1-2, with 7 bases aligning to TRBD1. CDR1 is MNHEY, CDR2 SMNVEV, per germline (reference sequence). Trimming at V came to 2 bases and at J to 5 bases, leaving 5 bases not matched to a gene. The CDR3 has 14 amino acids. The CDR3 coding sequence is TGTGCCAGCAGTTTAAGCAGGGGGGAGTATGGCTACACCTTC. It encodes CASSLSRGEYGYTF.

This clone was counted once. The chain carries TRBV7-2 and TRBJ2-5; the D gene is possibly TRBD2 (6 bases). Germline V lookup: CDR1 SGHTA, CDR2 FQGNSA. V gave up 1 base and J gave up 4 bases, with 10 bases separating them. The CDR3 sequence is 14 residues long. The CDR3 coding sequence is TGTGCCAGCAGCTTAGGACTAGGTCCAGAGACCCAGTACTTC. The encoded protein is CASSLGLGPETQYF.

This chain links TRBV6-2 or TRBV6-3 with TRBJ2-7; 11 bases line up with TRBD2. V lost 2 bases to trimming and J lost 2 bases; unmatched junction nucleotides: 5. CDR3 length: 16 residues. Germline loops: CDR1 MNHEY, CDR2 SVGEGT. The CDR3 protein is CASSYSRLAGTYEQYF. The DNA for the CDR3 is TGTGCCAGCAGTTACAGTCGACTAGCGGGGACCTACGAGCAGTACTTC.

This sequence joins TRBV9 and TRBJ2-7, with 7 bases identical to TRBD1. The germline gives CDR1 SGDLS, CDR2 YYNGEE. V shed 0 bases and J 2 bases; nucleotides not matched to a gene: 14. This CDR3 has 18 residues. The CDR3 spells CASSVEDRELYRPYEQYV. CDR3 nucleotide sequence: TGTGCCAGCAGCGTAGAAGACAGGGAGCTCTATAGGCCCTACGAGCAGTACGTC.

Written as DNA, the CDR3 is TGTGCCAGCTCATCGAGCGGGCTCTACACCGGGGAGCTGTTTTTT. This sequence encodes CASSSSGLYTGELFF. This chain connects TRBV18 to TRBJ2-2; D possibly corresponds to TRBD2 (6 bases). Germline-derived CDR1 and CDR2 are KGHSH and LQKENI. This CDR3 spans 15 amino acids. The V and J ends lost 5 bases and 3 bases respectively, with 13 bases between them.

The chain combines TRBV6-6 with TRBJ1-2; D possibly corresponds to TRBD1 (5 bases). V shed 5 bases and J shed 7 bases, with 17 bases lying between them. The CDR3 has 14 residues. Germline V gene data show CDR1 as MNHNY and CDR2 as SVGAGI (reference sequence). The CDR3 bases are TGTGCCAGCAGTGAGGACATGGGATACCGTGGCTACACCTTC. Its protein product is CASSEDMGYRGYTF.

The chain couples TRBV7-9 to TRBJ1-4, with D tentatively TRBD1 (6 bases). The CDR3 spans 14 residues. Germline V gene lookup returns CDR1 SEHNR and CDR2 FQNEAQ (reference sequence). V gave up 3 bases and J gave up 7 bases, with 12 bases separating them. CDR3 nucleotides: TGTGCCAGCAGCTTTGACAGGAGCAGTGAAAAACTGTTTTTT. Encoded protein: CASSFDRSSEKLFF. The whole variable domain, filled in from reference TRBV7-9 and TRBJ1-4, reads DTGVSQNPRHKITKRGQNVTFRCDPISEHNRLYWYRQTLGQGPEFLTYFQNEAQLEKSRLLSDRFSAERPKGSFSTLEIQRTEQGDSAMYLCASSFDRSSEKLFFGSGTQLSVL.

This clone was detected only a few times. The chain carries TRBV19 and TRBJ2-4; TRBD2 matches at 15 bases. The germline CDR1 and CDR2 sequences are LNHDA and SQIVND (reference sequence). V lost 5 bases and J lost 5; bases outside the gene matches: 10. The CDR3 is 18 residues long. CDR3 bases: TGTGCCAGTAGTCGGACTAGCGGGGGGGCAGGTCGGGAAAACATTCAGTACTTC. Protein: CASSRTSGGAGRENIQYF.

The CDR3 is CASSLAGAMSTDTQYF. CDR3 bases: TGTGCCAGCAGCTTAGCGGGGGCCATGAGCACAGATACGCAGTATTTT. The genes are TRBV7-2 and TRBJ2-3; TRBD1 might be the D (6 bases). This CDR3 region has 16 residues. V dropped 0 bases and J dropped 0 bases, with 10 bases sitting between them. Germline values: CDR1 SGHTA, CDR2 FQGNSA.

This chain links TRBV18 with TRBJ1-5, with 11 bases aligning to TRBD1. The CDR3 is 15 amino acids. Germline CDR1 is KGHSH and CDR2 is LQKENI. The trim removed 6 bases at V and 3 bases at J, leaving 4 bases unmatched. CDR3 DNA sequence: TGTGCCAGCTCTCCGGGACAGGGGGACAATCAGCCCCAGCATTTT. This sequence encodes CASSPGQGDNQPQHF. Using reference TRBV18 and TRBJ1-5 for the parts outside the CDR3, the full variable domain is NAGVMQNPRHLVRRRGQEARLRCSPMKGHSHVYWYRQLPEEGLKFMVYLQKENIIDESGMPKERFSAEFPKEGPSILRIQQVVRGDSAAYFCASSPGQGDNQPQHFGDGTRLSIL.

The genes are TRBV10-3 and TRBJ1-5; tentative D call: TRBD1 (6 bases). The V and J ends lost 7 bases and 7 bases respectively, with 14 bases between them. The CDR3 runs to 13 residues. The germline CDR1 and CDR2 sequences are ENHRY and SYGVKD. The CDR3 reads CAITTDRSQPQHF. DNA of the CDR3: TGTGCCATCACTACGGACAGAAGCCAGCCCCAGCATTTT.

This chain uses TRBV6-5 with TRBJ1-5; unclear D gene. CDR1 and CDR2 (germline): MNHEY, SVGAGI. The CDR3 sequence is 14 residues long. The ends were cut back, 8 bases at V and 5 bases at J, with 16 bases in the middle. CDR3 loop: CASGGYGPDQPQHF. DNA for the CDR3: TGTGCCAGCGGAGGGTATGGACCGGATCAGCCCCAGCATTTT.

This clone showed up just a few times. The chain combines TRBV24-1 with TRBJ2-2; a weak D match, TRBD2 (5 bases). Trimming stripped 7 bases from V and 3 bases from J, with 11 bases between. The CDR3 is 14 amino acids. The germline V gene encodes CDR1 KGHDR and CDR2 SFDVKD. The CDR3 DNA reads as TGTGCCACCAGAGAACAGAGGGACACCGGGGAGCTGTTTTTT. Its protein product is CATREQRDTGELFF.

J is TRBJ1-3 and V is TRBV19, with D possibly being TRBD1 (6 bases). There are 16 residues in the CDR3. V dropped 4 bases and J dropped 2 bases, with 15 bases sitting between them. CDR1 is LNHDA, CDR2 SQIVND, per germline (reference sequence). Here the CDR3 reads CASSRAGAATGNTIYF. In nucleotides, the CDR3 is TGTGCCAGTAGTAGAGCGGGGGCCGCGACTGGAAACACCATATATTTT.

V usage is TRBV15 and J usage is TRBJ1-4; 8 nucleotides line up with TRBD1. The germline V gene encodes CDR1 LNHNV and CDR2 YYDKDF (reference sequence). J lost 7 bases, V lost 5 bases, and 6 bases had no gene match. The CDR3 totals 14 residues. DNA for the CDR3: TGTGCCACCAGCCTCCAACAGGGGGGTGAAAAACTGTTTTTT. Translating it yields CATSLQQGGEKLFF.

The chain combines TRBV30 with TRBJ2-7; 8 bases match TRBD2. Germline V gene sequence: CDR1 GTSNPN, CDR2 SVGIG (reference sequence). The CDR3 runs 15 residues. The V and J ends lost 4 bases and 2 bases, in that order; junction bases with no gene match: 10. The CDR3 loop reads CAWKTPGGKAYEQYF. In DNA form, the CDR3 reads TGTGCCTGGAAAACCCCGGGGGGGAAAGCCTACGAGCAGTACTTC.